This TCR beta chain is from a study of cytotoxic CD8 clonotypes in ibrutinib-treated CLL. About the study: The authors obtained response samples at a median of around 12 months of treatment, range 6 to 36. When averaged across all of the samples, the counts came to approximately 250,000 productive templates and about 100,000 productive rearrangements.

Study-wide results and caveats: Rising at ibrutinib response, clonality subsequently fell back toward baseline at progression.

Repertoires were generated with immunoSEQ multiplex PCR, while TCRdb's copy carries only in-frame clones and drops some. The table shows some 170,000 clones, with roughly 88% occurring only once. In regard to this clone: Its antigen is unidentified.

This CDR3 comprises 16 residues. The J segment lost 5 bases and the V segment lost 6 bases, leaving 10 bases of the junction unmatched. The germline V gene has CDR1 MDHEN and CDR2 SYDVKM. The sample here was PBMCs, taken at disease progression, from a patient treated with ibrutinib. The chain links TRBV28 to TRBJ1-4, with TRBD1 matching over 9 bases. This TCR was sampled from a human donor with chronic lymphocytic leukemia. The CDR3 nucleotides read TGTGCCAGCAGCCCCGGAGGAGGACAGGGGAATGAAAAACTGTTTTTT. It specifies CASSPGGGQGNEKLFF.